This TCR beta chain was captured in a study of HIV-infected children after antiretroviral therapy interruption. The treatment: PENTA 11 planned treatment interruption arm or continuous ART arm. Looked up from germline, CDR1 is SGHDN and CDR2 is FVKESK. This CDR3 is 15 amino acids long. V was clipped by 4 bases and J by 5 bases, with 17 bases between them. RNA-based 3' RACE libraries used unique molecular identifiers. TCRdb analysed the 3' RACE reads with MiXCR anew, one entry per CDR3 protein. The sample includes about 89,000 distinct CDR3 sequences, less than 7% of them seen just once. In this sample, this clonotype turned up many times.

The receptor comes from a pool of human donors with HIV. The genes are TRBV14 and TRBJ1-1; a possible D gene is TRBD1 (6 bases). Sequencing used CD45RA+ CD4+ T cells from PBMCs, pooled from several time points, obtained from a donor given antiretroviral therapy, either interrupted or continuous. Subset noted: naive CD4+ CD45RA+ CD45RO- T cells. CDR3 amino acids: CASSRKTGIGTEAFF. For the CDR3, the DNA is TGTGCCAGCAGCCGCAAAACAGGGATTGGGACTGAAGCTTTCTTT. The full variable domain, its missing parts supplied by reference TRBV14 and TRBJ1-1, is EAGVTQFPSHSVIEKGQTVTLRCDPISGHDNLYWYRRVMGKEIKFLLHFVKESKQDESGMPNNRFLAERTGGTYSTLKVQPAELEDSGVYFCASSRKTGIGTEAFFGQGTRLTVV.